The TCR beta chain under discussion was sequenced for a study of blood T cell repertoires in COVID-19. About the research overall: PBMCs, B-cell-depleted T cells, or T cells provided the cDNA or gDNA that made up the material.

Comment on this clone: Distinct nucleotide sequences in the sample also encode this CDR3.

Trimming took 5 bases from V and 1 from J; bases not matched to a gene: 4. The CDR3 totals 15 residues. The V gene's germline CDR1 is MDHEN and CDR2 SYDVKM. In the original analysis: By means of reference gene primer amplification, nucleated cell counts were estimated. Assay: immunoSEQ multiplex PCR; the TCRdb copy retains only in-frame clones and omits some. The V and J calls and clone size are taken from that table; D and trimming were inferred from the DNA. The repertoire holds approximately 140,000 clones, with approximately 83% as singletons. Material for sequencing was peripheral blood. The chain links TRBV28 to TRBJ2-1; TRBD1 aligns across 8 bases. The clonotype comes from a man aged 65-85 years with acute or convalescent COVID-19. The CDR3 DNA reads TGTGCCAGCAGTCTAGGACAGGGTTCCTACAATGAGCAGTTCTTC. This sequence encodes CASSLGQGSYNEQFF.